The 4 T cell receptor beta chains given below trace back to one sample, sequenced in a study of T cells after yellow fever vaccination. TCRdb independently ran MiXCR on the 5' RACE reads; one entry per CDR3 protein. Of approximately 61,000 distinct CDR3 sequences in the sample, roughly 6.9% are singletons; the top ten hold around 44%. Specimen: CD8+ T cells sorted from PBMCs, collected on the day of the first yellow fever vaccination. The receptors here all came from a man aged 18 to 35 who received the YFV17D yellow fever vaccine.

As to this clonotype: With a much larger clone just one base away, this may be a read error. V is TRBV14 and J is TRBJ2-3; TRBD2 might be the D (6 bases). The CDR3 extends over 15 amino acids. CDR1 and CDR2 (germline): SGHDN, FVKESK. The V and J ends lost 1 base and 6 bases respectively, with 14 bases between them. DNA of the CDR3: TGTGCCAGCAGCCAAGTGAGTCTTCGGGGGGATACGCAGTATTTT. Residues: CASSQVSLRGDTQYF.

The chain has TRBV4-1 and TRBJ2-5; D may be TRBD1 (6 bases). The CDR3 runs 17 residues. CDR1 and CDR2 from the germline V gene are MGHRA and YSYEKL. Trimming removed 1 base from V and 4 bases from J, with 19 bases in between. CDR3 bases: TGCGCCAGCAGCCAAGCGGGTTTCGTTTCCAGGGGAGAGACCCAGTACTTC. This gives the protein CASSQAGFVSRGETQYF.

In its sample, this clonotype was seen many times. The V and J genes are TRBV7-9 and TRBJ2-5, with D uncertain. Trimming left V 1 base short and J 4 bases short, with 13 bases between. The CDR3 totals 15 residues. Germline V gives CDR1 SEHNR, CDR2 FQNEAQ (reference sequence). The CDR3 here is CASSLGRGEGETQYF. The DNA for the CDR3 is TGTGCCAGCAGCTTAGGACGAGGCGAAGGAGAGACCCAGTACTTC.

This clonotype was observed a few times. V is TRBV5-6 and J is TRBJ1-2; 7 bases are shared with TRBD1. The length of the CDR3 is 14 residues. V lost 2 bases and J lost 2; bases outside the gene matches: 3. Germline V gives CDR1 SGHDT, CDR2 YYEEEE. CDR3 sequence reads: CASSFGQANYGYTF. The CDR3 DNA reads as TGTGCCAGCAGCTTCGGACAGGCCAACTATGGCTACACCTTC.